These T cell receptor beta chains were read from a single sample in a study of blood T cell repertoires in COVID-19. Some clones are missing from TCRdb's copy, which holds only in-frame ones; the method was immunoSEQ multiplex PCR. The sample contains about 140,000 clones, around 90% of which appear only once. The sample taken for sequencing was peripheral blood. All receptors derive from a human donor in a cohort sampled during active COVID-19. Each CDR3 is given with its conserved first and last residue. The order of the fields is J gene, V gene, clone size, D gene, CDR3 protein, CDR3 DNA. D genes are given only for firm matches. Clone size is given for some rows only: seen once, a few or many times, or a class if the clone is expanded.

J gene: TRBJ2-1; V gene: TRBV25-1; clone size: once; D gene: TRBD2; CDR3 protein: CASSKASGVYNEQFF; CDR3 DNA: TGTGCCAGCAGCAAGGCTAGCGGTGTCTACAATGAGCAGTTCTTC
J gene: TRBJ2-7; V gene: TRBV7-9; clone size: NA; D gene: NA; CDR3 protein: CASSSQGSSYEQYF; CDR3 DNA: TGTGCCAGCAGCTCTCAGGGAAGCTCCTACGAGCAGTACTTC
J gene: TRBJ2-5; V gene: TRBV4-1; clone size: NA; D gene: NA; CDR3 protein: CASSQEASPLYQETQYF; CDR3 DNA: TGCGCCAGCAGCCAAGAGGCTAGCCCCTTGTACCAAGAGACCCAGTACTTC
J gene: TRBJ2-7; V gene: TRBV19; clone size: NA; D gene: NA; CDR3 protein: CASSIGGGYADYEQYF; CDR3 DNA: TGTGCCAGTAGTATAGGGGGGGGCTATGCCGACTACGAGCAGTACTTC
J gene: TRBJ1-2; V gene: TRBV6-5; clone size: NA; D gene: TRBD1; CDR3 protein: CAGGVQGAGGYTF; CDR3 DNA: TGTGCCGGGGGAGTACAGGGGGCAGGAGGCTACACCTTC
J gene: TRBJ1-1; V gene: TRBV11-2; clone size: NA; D gene: TRBD1; CDR3 protein: CASVISGGRTEAFF; CDR3 DNA: TGTGCCAGCGTTATCTCAGGGGGCAGAACTGAAGCTTTCTTT
J gene: TRBJ1-2; V gene: TRBV6-6; clone size: NA; D gene: TRBD1; CDR3 protein: CASSQDRGYTF; CDR3 DNA: TGTGCCAGCAGTCAGGACAGGGGCTACACCTTC
J gene: TRBJ2-4; V gene: TRBV6-1; clone size: NA; D gene: NA; CDR3 protein: CASSELRAKNIQYF; CDR3 DNA: TGTGCCAGCAGTGAACTCAGAGCCAAAAACATTCAGTACTTC
J gene: TRBJ1-1; V gene: TRBV25-1; clone size: NA; D gene: NA; CDR3 protein: CASSEFGLQNTEAFF; CDR3 DNA: TGTGCCAGCAGTGAATTTGGACTGCAAAACACTGAAGCTTTCTTT
J gene: TRBJ1-1; V gene: TRBV29-1; clone size: once; D gene: TRBD1; CDR3 protein: CSALTGTNTEAFF; CDR3 DNA: TGCAGCGCTCTGACAGGGACTAACACTGAAGCTTTCTTT
J gene: TRBJ1-4; V gene: TRBV5-1; clone size: NA; D gene: TRBD1; CDR3 protein: CASSPGQGQKLFF; CDR3 DNA: TGCGCCAGCAGCCCGGGACAGGGCCAAAAACTGTTTTTT
J gene: TRBJ2-1; V gene: TRBV6-5; clone size: NA; D gene: TRBD1; CDR3 protein: CASSQQGAGYNEQFF; CDR3 DNA: TGTGCCAGCAGCCAGCAGGGGGCCGGTTACAATGAGCAGTTCTTC
J gene: TRBJ2-7; V gene: TRBV11-2; clone size: few; D gene: TRBD1; CDR3 protein: CASSSRRQGLDEQYF; CDR3 DNA: TGTGCCAGCAGCTCTAGACGACAGGGTCTCGACGAGCAGTACTTC
J gene: TRBJ2-2; V gene: TRBV19; clone size: once; D gene: TRBD1; CDR3 protein: CASSSPTGESGELFF; CDR3 DNA: TGTGCCAGTAGTTCTCCGACAGGGGAATCCGGGGAGCTGTTTTTT
J gene: TRBJ2-3; V gene: TRBV7-3; clone size: NA; D gene: NA; CDR3 protein: CASSRGGADTQYF; CDR3 DNA: TGTGCCAGCAGCCGGGGTGGAGCAGATACGCAGTATTTT
J gene: TRBJ2-2; V gene: TRBV5-1; clone size: once; D gene: NA; CDR3 protein: CASNTGNTGELFF; CDR3 DNA: TGCGCCAGCAACACAGGGAACACCGGGGAGCTGTTTTTT
J gene: TRBJ2-1; V gene: TRBV11-2; clone size: NA; D gene: NA; CDR3 protein: CASSFTPYNEQFF; CDR3 DNA: TGTGCCAGCAGCTTTACCCCCTATAATGAGCAGTTCTTC
J gene: TRBJ1-5; V gene: TRBV30; clone size: NA; D gene: TRBD1; CDR3 protein: CAWSSRDRGAYSNQPQHF; CDR3 DNA: TGTGCCTGGAGTTCTCGGGACAGGGGGGCCTATAGCAATCAGCCCCAGCATTTT
J gene: TRBJ1-2; V gene: TRBV29-1; clone size: few; D gene: TRBD1; CDR3 protein: CSTGQYYGYTF; CDR3 DNA: TGCAGCACGGGACAGTACTATGGCTACACCTTC
J gene: TRBJ1-6; V gene: TRBV4-2; clone size: few; D gene: TRBD1; CDR3 protein: CASSQERGTGNSPLHF; CDR3 DNA: TGTGCCAGCAGCCAAGAACGGGGGACAGGAAATTCACCCCTCCACTTT
J gene: TRBJ1-1; V gene: TRBV5-1; clone size: NA; D gene: NA; CDR3 protein: CASSSRTANTEAFF; CDR3 DNA: TGCGCCAGCAGCTCCCGGACAGCGAACACTGAAGCTTTCTTT
J gene: TRBJ2-5; V gene: TRBV5-1; clone size: NA; D gene: NA; CDR3 protein: CAGSLAQDQETQYF; CDR3 DNA: TGCGCCGGCAGCTTGGCACAGGACCAAGAGACCCAGTACTTC
J gene: TRBJ2-7; V gene: TRBV12-3/TRBV12-4; clone size: few; D gene: TRBD2; CDR3 protein: CASSFGLVYEQYF; CDR3 DNA: TGTGCCAGCAGTTTTGGACTAGTCTACGAGCAGTACTTC
J gene: TRBJ1-2; V gene: TRBV24-1; clone size: NA; D gene: NA; CDR3 protein: CATSDPTVGYTF; CDR3 DNA: TGTGCCACCAGTGATCCAACTGTCGGCTACACCTTC
J gene: TRBJ1-3; V gene: TRBV9; clone size: few; D gene: NA; CDR3 protein: CASSVPDKLSGNTIYF; CDR3 DNA: TGTGCCAGCAGCGTTCCAGACAAACTCTCTGGAAACACCATATATTTT
J gene: TRBJ1-3; V gene: TRBV7-9; clone size: once; D gene: NA; CDR3 protein: CASSTRAGASGNTIYF; CDR3 DNA: TGTGCCAGCAGCACCAGGGCGGGGGCCTCTGGAAACACCATATATTTT
J gene: TRBJ2-1; V gene: TRBV7-2; clone size: NA; D gene: NA; CDR3 protein: CASSLVWGSGSSYNEQFF; CDR3 DNA: TGTGCCAGCAGCTTAGTGTGGGGTAGCGGTAGCTCCTACAATGAGCAGTTCTTC
J gene: TRBJ1-2; V gene: TRBV6-5; clone size: NA; D gene: NA; CDR3 protein: CASKYASEHYGYTF; CDR3 DNA: TGTGCCAGCAAATACGCGAGTGAGCACTATGGCTACACCTTC